A single sample is the source of the 6 T cell receptor beta chains below, sequenced in a study of long-term antiretroviral therapy in people with HIV. Samples were assayed with immunoSEQ v3.0 at survey level. Only in-frame clones appear in the TCRdb table, and some are missing; sequencing was by immunoSEQ multiplex PCR. The sample lists roughly 44,000 clones, nearly 95% occurring once. Sequenced material: unsorted PBMCs, taken 3.7 years after starting antiretroviral therapy. The receptors were sampled from a woman between 45 and 65 years old with HIV.

V gene TRBV30 combines with J gene TRBJ2-2; D might be TRBD1 (7 bases). V was pared by 3 bases and J by 4 bases, with 18 bases between. CDR3 size: 16 residues. Looked up from germline, CDR1 is GTSNPN and CDR2 is SVGIG (reference sequence). CDR3 sequence: CAWRTAGQLITGELFF. CDR3 in DNA: TGTGCCTGGAGGACCGCGGGACAGTTAATCACCGGGGAGCTGTTTTTT.

This clone was counted a single time. J is TRBJ2-2 and V is TRBV4-3, with TRBD2 as a possible D gene (5 bases). CDR1 and CDR2 from the germline V gene are LGHNA and YSLEER. The CDR3 is made up of 15 amino acids. V gave up 3 bases and J gave up 6 bases, with 14 bases separating them. The CDR3 region is CASSQATIGAGELFF. In nucleotides, the CDR3 is TGCGCCAGCAGCCAGGCGACTATTGGGGCCGGGGAGCTGTTTTTT.

V usage is TRBV4-1 and J usage is TRBJ2-1; 8 positions agree with TRBD2. The CDR3 length is 16 residues. The V gene's germline CDR1 is MGHRA and CDR2 YSYEKL. After removal of 4 bases from V and 5 bases from J, the junction contained 10 bases not matched to a gene. CDR3 loop: CASSPNGAGGDNEQFF. In DNA, the CDR3 is TGCGCCAGCAGCCCCAATGGGGCGGGGGGAGACAATGAGCAGTTCTTC.

The CDR3 DNA is TGTGCCAGCAGCGTAGCGCCAGGATTAACCGGGGAGCTGTTTTTT. Protein: CASSVAPGLTGELFF. This chain joins TRBV9 and TRBJ2-2, with D unclear. This CDR3 has 15 residues. Germline CDR1 reads SGDLS; CDR2 reads YYNGEE. V was trimmed by 0 bases and J by 5 bases, leaving 11 bases between them.

The chain carries TRBV27 and TRBJ1-1; 10 nucleotides align to TRBD1. The CDR3 covers 14 residues. The germline gives CDR1 MNHEY, CDR2 SMNVEV (reference sequence). V shed 5 bases and J 6 bases; nucleotides not matched to a gene: 6. The CDR3: CASSPGQGESEAFF. CDR3 nucleotides: TGTGCCAGCAGTCCTGGACAGGGGGAATCTGAAGCTTTCTTT.

V gene TRBV5-1 combines with J gene TRBJ1-1, with a tentative D call TRBD1 (5 bases). The V gene lost 0 bases and the J gene lost 1 base, with 10 bases spanning the gap. Germline lookup yields CDR1 SGHRS and CDR2 YFSETQ. The CDR3 is 15 residues long. The CDR3 region has the DNA TGCGCCAGCAGCTTGGCCGGACATTCGAACACTGAAGCTTTCTTT. It encodes CASSLAGHSNTEAFF.